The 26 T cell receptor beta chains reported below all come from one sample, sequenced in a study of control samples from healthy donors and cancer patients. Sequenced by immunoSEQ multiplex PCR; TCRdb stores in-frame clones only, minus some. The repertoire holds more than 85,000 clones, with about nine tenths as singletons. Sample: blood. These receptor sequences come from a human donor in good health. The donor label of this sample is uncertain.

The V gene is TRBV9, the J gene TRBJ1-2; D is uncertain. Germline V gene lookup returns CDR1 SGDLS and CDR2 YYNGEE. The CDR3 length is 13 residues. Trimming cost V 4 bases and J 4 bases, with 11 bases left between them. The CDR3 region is CASSPDGPYGYTF. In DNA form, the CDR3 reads TGTGCCAGCAGCCCGGACGGACCCTATGGCTACACCTTC.

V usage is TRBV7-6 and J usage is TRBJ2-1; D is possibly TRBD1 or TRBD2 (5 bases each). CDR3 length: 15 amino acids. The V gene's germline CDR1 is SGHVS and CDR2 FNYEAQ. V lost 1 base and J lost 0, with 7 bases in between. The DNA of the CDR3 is TGTGCCAGCAGCTTAGGGGACCCCTCCTACAATGAGCAGTTCTTC. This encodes CASSLGDPSYNEQFF.

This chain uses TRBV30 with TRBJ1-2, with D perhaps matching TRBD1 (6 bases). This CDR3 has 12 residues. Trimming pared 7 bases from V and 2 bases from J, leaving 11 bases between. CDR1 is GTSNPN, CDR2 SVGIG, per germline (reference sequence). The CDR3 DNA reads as TGTGCCTCTCCGGGACACAACTATGGCTACACCTTC. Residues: CASPGHNYGYTF.

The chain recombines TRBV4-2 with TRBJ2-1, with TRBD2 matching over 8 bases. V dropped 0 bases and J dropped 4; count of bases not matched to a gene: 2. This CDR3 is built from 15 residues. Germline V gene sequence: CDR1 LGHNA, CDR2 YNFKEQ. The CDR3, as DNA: TGTGCCAGCAGCCAAGAAGGCGGGGGGTACAATGAGCAGTTCTTC. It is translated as CASSQEGGGYNEQFF.

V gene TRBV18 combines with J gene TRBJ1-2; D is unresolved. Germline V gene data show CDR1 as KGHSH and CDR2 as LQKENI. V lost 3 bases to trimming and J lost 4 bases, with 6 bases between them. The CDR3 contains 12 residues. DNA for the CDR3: TGTGCCAGCTCACCGGGTAGCTATGGCTACACCTTC. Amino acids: CASSPGSYGYTF.

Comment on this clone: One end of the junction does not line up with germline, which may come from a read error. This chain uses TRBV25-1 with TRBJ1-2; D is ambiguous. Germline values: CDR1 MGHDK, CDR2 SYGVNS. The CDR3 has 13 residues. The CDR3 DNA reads TGTGCCAGCAGTATCTCGGCCAACTCTGGCTACACCTTC. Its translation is CASSISANSGYTF.

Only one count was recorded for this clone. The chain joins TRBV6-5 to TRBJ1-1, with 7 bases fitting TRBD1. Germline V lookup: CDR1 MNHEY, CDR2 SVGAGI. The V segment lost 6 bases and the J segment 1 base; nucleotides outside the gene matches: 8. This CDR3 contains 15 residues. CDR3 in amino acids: CASSKRTGQNTEAFF. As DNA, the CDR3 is TGTGCCAGCAGCAAACGGACAGGCCAGAACACTGAAGCTTTCTTT.

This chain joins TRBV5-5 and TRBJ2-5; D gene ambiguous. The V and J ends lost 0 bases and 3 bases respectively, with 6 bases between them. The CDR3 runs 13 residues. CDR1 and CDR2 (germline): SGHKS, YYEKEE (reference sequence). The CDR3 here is CASSLVPEETQYF. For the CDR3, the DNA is TGTGCCAGCAGCTTGGTTCCAGAAGAGACCCAGTACTTC. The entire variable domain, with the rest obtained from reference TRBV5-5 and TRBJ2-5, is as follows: DAGVTQSPTHLIKTRGQQVTLRCSPISGHKSVSWYQQVLGQGPQFIFQYYEKEERGRGNFPDRFSARQFPNYSSELNVNALLLGDSALYLCASSLVPEETQYFGPGTRLLVL.

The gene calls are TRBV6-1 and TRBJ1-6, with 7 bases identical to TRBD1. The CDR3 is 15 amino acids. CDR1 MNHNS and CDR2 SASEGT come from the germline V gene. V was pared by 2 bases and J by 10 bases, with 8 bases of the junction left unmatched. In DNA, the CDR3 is TGTGCCAGCAGTGAACGGAGACAGGGCAACTCACCCCTCCACTTT. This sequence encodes CASSERRQGNSPLHF.

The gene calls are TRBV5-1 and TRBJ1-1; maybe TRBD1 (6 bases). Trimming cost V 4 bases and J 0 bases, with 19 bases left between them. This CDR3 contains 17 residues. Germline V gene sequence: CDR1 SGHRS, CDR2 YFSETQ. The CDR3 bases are TGCGCCAGCAGCCCGGGACACGGAATCATCCTGAACACTGAAGCTTTCTTT. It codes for CASSPGHGIILNTEAFF.

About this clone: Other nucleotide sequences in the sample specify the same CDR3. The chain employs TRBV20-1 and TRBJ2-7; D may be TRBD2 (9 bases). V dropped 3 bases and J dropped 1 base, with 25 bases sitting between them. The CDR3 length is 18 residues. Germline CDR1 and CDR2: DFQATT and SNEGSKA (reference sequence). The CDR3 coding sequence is TGCAGTGCTAGTTCAGGGGGCTGGAGCGGGGGGCGATCCTACGAGCAGTACTTC. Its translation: CSASSGGWSGGRSYEQYF.

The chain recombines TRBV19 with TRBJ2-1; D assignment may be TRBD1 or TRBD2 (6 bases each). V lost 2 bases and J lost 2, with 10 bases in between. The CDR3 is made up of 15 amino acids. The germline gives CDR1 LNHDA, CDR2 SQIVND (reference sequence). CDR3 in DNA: TGTGCCAGTAGTATATTCCGGGGGCCCTACAATGAGCAGTTCTTC. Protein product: CASSIFRGPYNEQFF.

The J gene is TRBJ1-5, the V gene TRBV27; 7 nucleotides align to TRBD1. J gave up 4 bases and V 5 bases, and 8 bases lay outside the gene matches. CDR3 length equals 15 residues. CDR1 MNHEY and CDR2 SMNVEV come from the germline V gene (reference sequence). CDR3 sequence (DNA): TGTGCCAGCAGTCCATCCCAGGGGGGGAATCAGCCCCAGCATTTT. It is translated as CASSPSQGGNQPQHF.

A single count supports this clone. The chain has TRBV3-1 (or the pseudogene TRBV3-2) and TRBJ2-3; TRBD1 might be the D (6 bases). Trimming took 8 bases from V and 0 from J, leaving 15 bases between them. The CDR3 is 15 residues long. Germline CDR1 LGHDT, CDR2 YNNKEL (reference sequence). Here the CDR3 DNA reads TGTGCCAGCGGAATTGGGGGCCCTAGCACAGATACGCAGTATTTT. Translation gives CASGIGGPSTDTQYF.

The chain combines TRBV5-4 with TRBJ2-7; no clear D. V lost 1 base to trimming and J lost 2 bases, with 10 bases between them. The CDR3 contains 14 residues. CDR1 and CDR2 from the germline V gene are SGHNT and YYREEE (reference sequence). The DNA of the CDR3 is TGTGCCAGCAGCTTGATCACGGGCCCCTACGAGCAGTACTTC. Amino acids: CASSLITGPYEQYF. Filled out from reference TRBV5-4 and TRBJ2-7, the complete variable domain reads ETGVTQSPTHLIKTRGQQVTLRCSSQSGHNTVSWYQQALGQGPQFIFQYYREEENGRGNFPPRFSGLQFPNYSSELNVNALELDDSALYLCASSLITGPYEQYFGPGTRLTVT.

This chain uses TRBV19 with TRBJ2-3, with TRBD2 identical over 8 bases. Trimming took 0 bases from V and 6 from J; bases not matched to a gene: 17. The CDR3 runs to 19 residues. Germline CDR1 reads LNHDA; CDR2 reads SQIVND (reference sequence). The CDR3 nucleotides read TGTGCCAGTAGTATAGATATTCGGGGGGGCCGATCTAAGGCGGATACGCAGTATTTT. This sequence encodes CASSIDIRGGRSKADTQYF.

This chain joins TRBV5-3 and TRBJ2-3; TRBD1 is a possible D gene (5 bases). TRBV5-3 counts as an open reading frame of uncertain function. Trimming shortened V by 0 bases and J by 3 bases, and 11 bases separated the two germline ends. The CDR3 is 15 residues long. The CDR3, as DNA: TGTGCCAGAAGCTTGGAAGGGGAAGGGACAGATACGCAGTATTTT. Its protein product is CARSLEGEGTDTQYF.

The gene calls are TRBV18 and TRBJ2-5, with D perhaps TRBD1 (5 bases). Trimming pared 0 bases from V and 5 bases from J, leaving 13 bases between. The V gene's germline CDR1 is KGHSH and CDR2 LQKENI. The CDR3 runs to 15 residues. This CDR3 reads CASSPPAAAGETQYF. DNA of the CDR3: TGTGCCAGCTCACCACCGGCGGCAGCAGGGGAGACCCAGTACTTC.

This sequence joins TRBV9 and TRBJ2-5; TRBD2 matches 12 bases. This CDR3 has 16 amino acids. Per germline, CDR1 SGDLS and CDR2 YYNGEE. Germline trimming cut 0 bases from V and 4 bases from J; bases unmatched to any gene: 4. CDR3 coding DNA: TGTGCCAGCAGCGTAGGCGGACTAGCGGGGAGAGAGACCCAGTACTTC. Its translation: CASSVGGLAGRETQYF.

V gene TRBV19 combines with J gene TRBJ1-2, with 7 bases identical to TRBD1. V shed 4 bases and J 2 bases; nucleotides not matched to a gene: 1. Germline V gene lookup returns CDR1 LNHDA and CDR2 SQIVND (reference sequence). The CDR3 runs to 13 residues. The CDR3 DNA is TGTGCCAGTAGTACACAGGGGAACTATGGCTACACCTTC. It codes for CASSTQGNYGYTF.

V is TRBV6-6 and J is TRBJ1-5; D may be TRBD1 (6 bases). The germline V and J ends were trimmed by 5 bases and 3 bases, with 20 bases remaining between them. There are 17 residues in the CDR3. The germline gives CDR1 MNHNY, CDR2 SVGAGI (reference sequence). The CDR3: CASSPRTARPSNQPQHF. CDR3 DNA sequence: TGTGCCAGCAGTCCAAGGACAGCCCGGCCCTCCAATCAGCCCCAGCATTTT.

The CDR3 coding sequence is TGTGCCATCAGTGATAGGGACAGGGTTGTTGGCTACACCTTC. Its protein is CAISDRDRVVGYTF. V usage is TRBV10-3 and J usage is TRBJ1-2; 9 nucleotides agree with TRBD1. Germline-derived CDR1 and CDR2 are ENHRY and SYGVKD. J gave up 7 bases and V 3 bases, and 6 bases lay outside the gene matches. The CDR3 extends over 14 amino acids.

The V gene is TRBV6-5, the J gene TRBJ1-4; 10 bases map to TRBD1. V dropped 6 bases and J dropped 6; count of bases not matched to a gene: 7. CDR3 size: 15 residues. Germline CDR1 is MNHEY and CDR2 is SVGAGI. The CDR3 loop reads CASSRTDRGDEKLFF. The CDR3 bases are TGTGCCAGCAGCCGGACGGACAGGGGGGATGAAAAACTGTTTTTT.

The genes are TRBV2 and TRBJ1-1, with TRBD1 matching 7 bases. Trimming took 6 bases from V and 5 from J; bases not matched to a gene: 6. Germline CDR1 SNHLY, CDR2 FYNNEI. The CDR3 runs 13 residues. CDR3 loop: CASSVQGGTEAFF. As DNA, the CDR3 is TGTGCCAGCAGCGTTCAGGGGGGAACTGAAGCTTTCTTT. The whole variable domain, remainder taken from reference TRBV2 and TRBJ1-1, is EPEVTQTPSHQVTQMGQEVILRCVPISNHLYFYWYRQILGQKVEFLVSFYNNEISEKSEIFDDQFSVERPDGSNFTLKIRSTKLEDSAMYFCASSVQGGTEAFFGQGTRLTVV.

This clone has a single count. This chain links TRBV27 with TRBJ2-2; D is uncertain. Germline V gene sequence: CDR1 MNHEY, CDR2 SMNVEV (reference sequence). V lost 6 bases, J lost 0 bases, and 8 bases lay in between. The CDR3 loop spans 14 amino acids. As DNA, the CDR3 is TGTGCCAGCAGCGCCCTAGCGAACACCGGGGAGCTGTTTTTT. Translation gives CASSALANTGELFF.

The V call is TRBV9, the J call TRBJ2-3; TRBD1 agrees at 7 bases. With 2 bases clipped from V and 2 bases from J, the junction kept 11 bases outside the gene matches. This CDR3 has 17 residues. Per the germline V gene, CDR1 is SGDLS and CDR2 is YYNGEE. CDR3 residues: CASSVRTGLTNTDTQYF. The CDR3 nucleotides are TGTGCCAGCAGCGTTCGGACAGGCCTGACGAACACAGATACGCAGTATTTT.